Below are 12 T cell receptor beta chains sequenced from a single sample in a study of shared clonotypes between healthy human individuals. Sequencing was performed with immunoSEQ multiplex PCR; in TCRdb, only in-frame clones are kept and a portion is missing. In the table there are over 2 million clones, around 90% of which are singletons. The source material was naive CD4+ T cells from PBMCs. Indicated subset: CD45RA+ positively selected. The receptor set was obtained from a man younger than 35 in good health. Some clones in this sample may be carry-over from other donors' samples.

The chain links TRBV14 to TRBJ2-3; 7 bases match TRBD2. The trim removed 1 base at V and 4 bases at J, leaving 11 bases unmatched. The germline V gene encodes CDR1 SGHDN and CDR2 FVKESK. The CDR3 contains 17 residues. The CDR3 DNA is TGTGCCAGCAGCCAAGTAACCTGGACTAGATCCTCAGATACGCAGTATTTT. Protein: CASSQVTWTRSSDTQYF.

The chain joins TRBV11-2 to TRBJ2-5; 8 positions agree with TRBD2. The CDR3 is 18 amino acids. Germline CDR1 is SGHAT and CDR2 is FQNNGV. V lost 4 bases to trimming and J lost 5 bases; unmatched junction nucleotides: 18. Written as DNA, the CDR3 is TGTGCCAGCAGCTCTATAGCGGGATCCCCACGGGTGGGGGAGACCCAGTACTTC. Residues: CASSSIAGSPRVGETQYF.

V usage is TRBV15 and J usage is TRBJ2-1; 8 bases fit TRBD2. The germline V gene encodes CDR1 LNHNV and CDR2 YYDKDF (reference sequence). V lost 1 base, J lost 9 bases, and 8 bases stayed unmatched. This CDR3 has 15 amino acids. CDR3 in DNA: TGTGCCACCAGCAGAGCGGGCAGCGGGAGTGGTGAGCAGTTCTTC. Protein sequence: CATSRAGSGSGEQFF.

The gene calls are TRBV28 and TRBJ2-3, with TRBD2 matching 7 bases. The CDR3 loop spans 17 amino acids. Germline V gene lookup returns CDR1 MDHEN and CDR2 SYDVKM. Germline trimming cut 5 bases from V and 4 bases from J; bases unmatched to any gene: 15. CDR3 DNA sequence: TGTGCCAGCAGTCTCCTGGAGGGCGGGAGTTGGGCAGATACGCAGTATTTT. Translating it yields CASSLLEGGSWADTQYF.

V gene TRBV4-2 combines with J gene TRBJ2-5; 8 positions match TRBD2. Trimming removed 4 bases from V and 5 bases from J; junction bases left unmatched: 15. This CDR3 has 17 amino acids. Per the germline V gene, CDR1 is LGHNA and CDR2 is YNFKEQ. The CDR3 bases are TGTGCCAGCAGCCTAGATGGGGGAAGCGGGACTAGGGAGACCCAGTACTTC. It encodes CASSLDGGSGTRETQYF.

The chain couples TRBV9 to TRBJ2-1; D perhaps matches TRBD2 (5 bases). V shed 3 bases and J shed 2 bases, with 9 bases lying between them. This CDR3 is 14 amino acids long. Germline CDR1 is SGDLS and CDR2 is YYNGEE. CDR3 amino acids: CASSAGMTYNEQFF. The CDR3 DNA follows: TGTGCCAGCAGCGCCGGGATGACCTACAATGAGCAGTTCTTC. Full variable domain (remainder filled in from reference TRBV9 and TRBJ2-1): DSGVTQTPKHLITATGQRVTLRCSPRSGDLSVYWYQQSLDQGLQFLIQYYNGEERAKGNILERFSAQQFPDLHSELNLSSLELGDSALYFCASSAGMTYNEQFFGPGTRLTVL.

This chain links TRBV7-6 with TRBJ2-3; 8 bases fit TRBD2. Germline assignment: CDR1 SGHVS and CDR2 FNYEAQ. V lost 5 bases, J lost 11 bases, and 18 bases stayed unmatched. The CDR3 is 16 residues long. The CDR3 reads CASSPGGGTIPLGQYF. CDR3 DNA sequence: TGTGCCAGCAGCCCGGGAGGGGGAACTATCCCCTTGGGGCAGTATTTT. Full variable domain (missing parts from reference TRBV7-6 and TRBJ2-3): GAGVSQSPRYKVTKRGQDVALRCDPISGHVSLYWYRQALGQGPEFLTYFNYEAQQDKSGLPNDRFSAERPEGSISTLTIQRTEQRDSAMYRCASSPGGGTIPLGQYFGPGTRLTVL.

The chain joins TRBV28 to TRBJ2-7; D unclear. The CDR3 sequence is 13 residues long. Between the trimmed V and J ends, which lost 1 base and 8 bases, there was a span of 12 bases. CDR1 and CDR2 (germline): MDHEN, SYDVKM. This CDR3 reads CASSLSSLIQQYF. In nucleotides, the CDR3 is TGTGCCAGCAGTTTATCCTCTCTGATTCAGCAGTACTTC.

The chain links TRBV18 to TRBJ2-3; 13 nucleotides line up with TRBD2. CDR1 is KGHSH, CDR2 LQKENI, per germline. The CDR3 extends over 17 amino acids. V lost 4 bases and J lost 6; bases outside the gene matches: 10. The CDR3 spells CASSLFGLAGVGDTQYF. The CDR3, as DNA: TGTGCCAGCTCACTATTCGGACTAGCGGGAGTTGGGGATACGCAGTATTTT.

CDR3 bases: TGTGCCAGCAGCTTGCGGACAGCCCGTAACGGCGAGCAGTACTTC. Translation gives CASSLRTARNGEQYF. V and J are TRBV5-6 and TRBJ2-7; maybe TRBD1 (6 bases). The germline V gene encodes CDR1 SGHDT and CDR2 YYEEEE. This CDR3 spans 15 amino acids. The germline V and J ends were trimmed by 1 base and 6 bases, with 17 bases remaining between them. Full variable domain (missing parts from reference TRBV5-6 and TRBJ2-7): DAGVTQSPTHLIKTRGQQVTLRCSPKSGHDTVSWYQQALGQGPQFIFQYYEEEERQRGNFPDRFSGHQFPNYSSELNVNALLLGDSALYLCASSLRTARNGEQYFGPGTRLTVT.

The CDR3 nucleotides read TGTGCCAGCAGCAGAGGAGCGGGAGCAGGGGAGACCCAGTACTTC. This sequence encodes CASSRGAGAGETQYF. The V call is TRBV9, the J call TRBJ2-5, with TRBD2 matching 8 bases. The J segment lost 5 bases and the V segment lost 4 bases, leaving 10 bases of the junction unmatched. Germline V gene lookup returns CDR1 SGDLS and CDR2 YYNGEE. The CDR3 sequence is 15 residues long.

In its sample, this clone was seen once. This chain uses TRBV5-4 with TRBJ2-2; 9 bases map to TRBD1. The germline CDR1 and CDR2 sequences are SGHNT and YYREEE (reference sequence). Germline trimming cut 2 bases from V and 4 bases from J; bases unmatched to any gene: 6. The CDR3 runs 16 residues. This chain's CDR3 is CASSLEQGAGTGELFF. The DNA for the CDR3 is TGTGCCAGCAGCTTAGAACAGGGGGCTGGCACCGGGGAGCTGTTTTTT.